This T cell receptor (beta chain) was sequenced during a study of cytomegalovirus exposure and HLA in healthy donors. Overall study findings and caveats: In a later analysis, at a false discovery rate of 0.05, roughly 17,000 TCR beta sequences matched HLA alleles. Among CMV-associated TCR beta chains, most appeared HLA-restricted in a later analysis.

The V gene's germline CDR1 is SGHDT and CDR2 YYEEEE. CDR3 size: 16 residues. The germline V and J ends were trimmed by 4 bases and 0 bases, with 16 bases remaining between them. It was with 60 Vbeta and 13 Jbeta primers that the PCR ran. Measured with immunoSEQ multiplex PCR; TCRdb has only the in-frame clones, and not every one. The sample yields approximately 88,000 clones, under 80% seen once. In the case of this clone: Its target is unknown.

Sequenced sample: PBMCs. This receptor was taken from a young man in good health and CMV-seropositive. The chain uses TRBV5-6 and TRBJ1-1, with a tentative D call TRBD1 (6 bases). CDR3 coding DNA: TGTGCCAGCAGCCTGTACGGTGGGGGCATGAACACTGAAGCTTTCTTT. Encoded protein: CASSLYGGGMNTEAFF.